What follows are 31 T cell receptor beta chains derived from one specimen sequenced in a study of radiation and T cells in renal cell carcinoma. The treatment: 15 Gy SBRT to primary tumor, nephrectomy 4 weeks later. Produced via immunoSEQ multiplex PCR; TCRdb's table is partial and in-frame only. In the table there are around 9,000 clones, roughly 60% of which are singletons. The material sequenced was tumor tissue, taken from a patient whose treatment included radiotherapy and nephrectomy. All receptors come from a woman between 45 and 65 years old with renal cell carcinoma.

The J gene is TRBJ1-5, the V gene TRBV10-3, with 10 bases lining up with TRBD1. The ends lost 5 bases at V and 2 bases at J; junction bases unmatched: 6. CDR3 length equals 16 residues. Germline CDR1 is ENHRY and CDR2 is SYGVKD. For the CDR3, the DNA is TGTGCCATCAGTTCCCGACAGGGGGCGGGCAATCAGCCCCAGCATTTT. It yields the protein CAISSRQGAGNQPQHF.

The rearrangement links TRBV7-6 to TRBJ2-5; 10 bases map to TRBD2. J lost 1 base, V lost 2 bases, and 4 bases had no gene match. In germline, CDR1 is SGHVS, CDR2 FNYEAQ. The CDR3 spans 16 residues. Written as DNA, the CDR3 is TGTGCCAGCAGCTTAAAGCGGGGGGGCCCCCAAGAGACCCAGTACTTC. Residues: CASSLKRGGPQETQYF.

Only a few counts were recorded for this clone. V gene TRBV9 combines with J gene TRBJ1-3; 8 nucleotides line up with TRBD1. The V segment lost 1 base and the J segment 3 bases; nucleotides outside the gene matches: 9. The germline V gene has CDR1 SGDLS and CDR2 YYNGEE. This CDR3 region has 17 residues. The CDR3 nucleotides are TGTGCCAGCAGCGTACAACCCGTCACAGGGGGTGGAAACACCATATATTTT. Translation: CASSVQPVTGGGNTIYF.

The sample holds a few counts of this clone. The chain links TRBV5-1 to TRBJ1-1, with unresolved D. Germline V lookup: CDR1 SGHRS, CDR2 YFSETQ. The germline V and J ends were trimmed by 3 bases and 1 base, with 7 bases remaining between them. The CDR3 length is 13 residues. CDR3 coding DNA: TGCGCCAGCAGCTCTCTTACGAACACTGAAGCTTTCTTT. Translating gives CASSSLTNTEAFF.

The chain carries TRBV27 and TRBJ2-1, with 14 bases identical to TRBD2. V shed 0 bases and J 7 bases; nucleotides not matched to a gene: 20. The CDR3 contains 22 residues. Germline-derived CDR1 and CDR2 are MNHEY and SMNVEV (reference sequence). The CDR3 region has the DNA TGTGCCAGCAGTTTATCCCCCCCCGCGACTAGCGGGAGGGCCAGGGGTGAGAATGAGCAGTTCTTC. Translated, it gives CASSLSPPATSGRARGENEQFF.

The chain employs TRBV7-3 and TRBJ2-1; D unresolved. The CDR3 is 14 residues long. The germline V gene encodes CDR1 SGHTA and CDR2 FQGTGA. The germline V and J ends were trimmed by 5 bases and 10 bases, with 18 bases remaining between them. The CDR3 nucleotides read TGTGCCAGCAGCCCGCTCCCCTCGAGCTACGAGCAGTTCTTC. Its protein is CASSPLPSSYEQFF. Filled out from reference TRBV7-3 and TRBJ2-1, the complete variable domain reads GAGVSQTPSNKVTEKGKYVELRCDPISGHTALYWYRQSLGQGPEFLIYFQGTGAADDSGLPNDRFFAVRPEGSVSTLKIQRTERGDSAVYLCASSPLPSSYEQFFGPGTRLTVL.

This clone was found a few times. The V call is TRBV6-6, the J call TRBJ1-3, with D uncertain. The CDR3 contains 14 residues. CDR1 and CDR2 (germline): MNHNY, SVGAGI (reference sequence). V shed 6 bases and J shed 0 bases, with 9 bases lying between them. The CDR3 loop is CASSPLSSGNTIYF. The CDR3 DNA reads TGTGCCAGCAGCCCACTGAGCTCTGGAAACACCATATATTTT.

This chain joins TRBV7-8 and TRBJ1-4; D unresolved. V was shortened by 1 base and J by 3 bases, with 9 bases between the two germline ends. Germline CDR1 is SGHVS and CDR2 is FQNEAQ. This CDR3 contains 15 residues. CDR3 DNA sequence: TGTGCCAGCAGCTTAGGAGCCGAACCTAATGAAAAACTGTTTTTT. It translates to CASSLGAEPNEKLFF.

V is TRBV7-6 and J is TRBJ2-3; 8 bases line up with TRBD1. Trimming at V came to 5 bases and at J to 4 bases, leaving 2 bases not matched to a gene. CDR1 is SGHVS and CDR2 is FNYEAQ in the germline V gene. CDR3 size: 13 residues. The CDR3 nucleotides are TGTGCCAGCAGCGCGGACAGGGCAGATACGCAGTATTTT. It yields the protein CASSADRADTQYF.

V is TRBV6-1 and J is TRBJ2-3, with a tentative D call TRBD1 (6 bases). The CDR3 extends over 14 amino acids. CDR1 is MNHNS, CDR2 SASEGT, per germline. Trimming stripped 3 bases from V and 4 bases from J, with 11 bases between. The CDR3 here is CASSDTRGADTQYF. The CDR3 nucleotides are TGTGCCAGCAGTGACACCAGGGGTGCAGATACGCAGTATTTT.

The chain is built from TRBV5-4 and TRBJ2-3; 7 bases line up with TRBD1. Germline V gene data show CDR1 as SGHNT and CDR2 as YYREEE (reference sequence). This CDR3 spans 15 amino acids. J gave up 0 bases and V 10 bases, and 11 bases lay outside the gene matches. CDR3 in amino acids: CAFLLSQGSTDTQYF. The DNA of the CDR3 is TGTGCCTTCCTCCTTTCACAGGGGAGCACAGATACGCAGTATTTT.

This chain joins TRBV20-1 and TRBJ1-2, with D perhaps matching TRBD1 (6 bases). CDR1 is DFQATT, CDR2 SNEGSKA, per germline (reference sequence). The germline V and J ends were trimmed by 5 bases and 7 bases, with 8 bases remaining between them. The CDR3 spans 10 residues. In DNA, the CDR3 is TGCAGTGCTCACAGGGTTGGCTACACCTTC. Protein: CSAHRVGYTF.

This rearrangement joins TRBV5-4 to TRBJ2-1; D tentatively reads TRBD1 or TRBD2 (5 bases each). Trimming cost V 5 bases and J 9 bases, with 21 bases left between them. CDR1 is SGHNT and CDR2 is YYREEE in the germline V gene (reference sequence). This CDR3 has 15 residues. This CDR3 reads CASRLENRGGGEQFF. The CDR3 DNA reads TGTGCCAGCAGACTGGAGAATAGGGGCGGAGGTGAGCAGTTCTTC.

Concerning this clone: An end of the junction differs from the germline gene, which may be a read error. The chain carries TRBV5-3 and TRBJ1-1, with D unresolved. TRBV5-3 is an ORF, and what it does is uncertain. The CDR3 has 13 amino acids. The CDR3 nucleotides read TGTGCCAGCAGCTTTCGACGGAACACTGAAGCTTTCTTT. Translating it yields CASSFRRNTEAFF.

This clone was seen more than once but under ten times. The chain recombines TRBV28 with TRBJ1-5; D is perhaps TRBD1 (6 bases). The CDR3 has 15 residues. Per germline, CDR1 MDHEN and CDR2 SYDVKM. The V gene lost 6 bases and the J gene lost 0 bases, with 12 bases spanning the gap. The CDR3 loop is CASRGGGFSNQPQHF. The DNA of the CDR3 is TGTGCCAGCAGAGGGGGGGGGTTTAGCAATCAGCCCCAGCATTTT.

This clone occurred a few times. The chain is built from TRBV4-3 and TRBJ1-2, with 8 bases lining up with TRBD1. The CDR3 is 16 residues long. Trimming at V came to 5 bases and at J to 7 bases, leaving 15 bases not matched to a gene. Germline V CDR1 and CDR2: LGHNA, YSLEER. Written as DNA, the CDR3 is TGCGCCAGCAGCTCCCAACGGGACAGGCTCCACCCTGGCTACACCTTC. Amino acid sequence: CASSSQRDRLHPGYTF.

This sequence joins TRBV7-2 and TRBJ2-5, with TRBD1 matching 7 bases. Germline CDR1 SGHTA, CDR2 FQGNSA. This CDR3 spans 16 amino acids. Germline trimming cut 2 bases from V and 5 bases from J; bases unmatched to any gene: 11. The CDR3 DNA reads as TGTGCCAGCAGCTTAATCTCTCGACAGGGTGGGGAGACCCAGTACTTC. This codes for CASSLISRQGGETQYF.

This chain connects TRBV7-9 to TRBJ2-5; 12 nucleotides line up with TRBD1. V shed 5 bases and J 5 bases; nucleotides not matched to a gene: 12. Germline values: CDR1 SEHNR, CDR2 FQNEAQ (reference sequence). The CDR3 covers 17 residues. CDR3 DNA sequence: TGTGCCAGCAGCAAAGGGAGGGGACAGGGGGCGCGTGAGACCCAGTACTTC. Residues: CASSKGRGQGARETQYF.

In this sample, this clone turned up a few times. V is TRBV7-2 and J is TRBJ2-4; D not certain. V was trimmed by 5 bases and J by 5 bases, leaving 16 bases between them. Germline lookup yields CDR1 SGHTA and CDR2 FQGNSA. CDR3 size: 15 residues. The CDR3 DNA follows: TGTGCCAGCAGCCCGGGCGTAGGGCCTCAAAACATTCAGTACTTC. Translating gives CASSPGVGPQNIQYF.

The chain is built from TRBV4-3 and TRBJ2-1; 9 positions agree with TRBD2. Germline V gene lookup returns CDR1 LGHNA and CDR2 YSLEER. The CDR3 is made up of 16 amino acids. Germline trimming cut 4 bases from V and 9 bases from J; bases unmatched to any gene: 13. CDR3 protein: CASSPDAGGGPSEQFF. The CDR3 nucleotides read TGCGCCAGCAGCCCCGATGCGGGAGGGGGACCAAGTGAGCAGTTCTTC.

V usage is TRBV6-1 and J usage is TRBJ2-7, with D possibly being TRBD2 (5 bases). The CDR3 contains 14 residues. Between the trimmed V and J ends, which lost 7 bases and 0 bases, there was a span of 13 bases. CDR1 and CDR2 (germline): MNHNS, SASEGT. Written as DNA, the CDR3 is TGTGCCAGCACTCCGGACTGGAGCTCCTACGAGCAGTACTTC. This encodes CASTPDWSSYEQYF.

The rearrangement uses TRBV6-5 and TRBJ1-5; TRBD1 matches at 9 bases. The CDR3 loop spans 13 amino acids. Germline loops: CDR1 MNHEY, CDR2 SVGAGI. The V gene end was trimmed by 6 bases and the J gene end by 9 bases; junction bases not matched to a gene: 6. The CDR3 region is CASRLQGARPQHF. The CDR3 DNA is TGTGCCAGCAGGCTACAGGGGGCGCGGCCCCAGCATTTT.

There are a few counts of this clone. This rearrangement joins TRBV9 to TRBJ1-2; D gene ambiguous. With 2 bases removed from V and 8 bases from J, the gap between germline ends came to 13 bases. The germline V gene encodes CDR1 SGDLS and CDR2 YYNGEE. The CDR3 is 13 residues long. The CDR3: CASSVRSGEGYTF. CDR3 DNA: TGTGCCAGCAGCGTCCGATCGGGTGAAGGCTACACCTTC. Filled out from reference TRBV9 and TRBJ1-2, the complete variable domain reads DSGVTQTPKHLITATGQRVTLRCSPRSGDLSVYWYQQSLDQGLQFLIQYYNGEERAKGNILERFSAQQFPDLHSELNLSSLELGDSALYFCASSVRSGEGYTFGSGTRLTVV.

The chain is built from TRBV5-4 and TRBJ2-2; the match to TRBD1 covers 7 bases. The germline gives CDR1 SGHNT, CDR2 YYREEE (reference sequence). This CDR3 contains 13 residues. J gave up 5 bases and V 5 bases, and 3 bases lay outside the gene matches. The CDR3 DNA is TGTGCCAGCAGGGAACAGGGGACCGGGGAGCTGTTTTTT. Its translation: CASREQGTGELFF.

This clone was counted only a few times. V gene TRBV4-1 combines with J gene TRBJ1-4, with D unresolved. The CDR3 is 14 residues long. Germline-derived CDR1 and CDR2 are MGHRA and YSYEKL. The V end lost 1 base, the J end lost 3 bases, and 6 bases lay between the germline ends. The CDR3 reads CASSQGVANEKLFF. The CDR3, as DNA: TGCGCCAGCAGCCAAGGGGTGGCTAATGAAAAACTGTTTTTT.

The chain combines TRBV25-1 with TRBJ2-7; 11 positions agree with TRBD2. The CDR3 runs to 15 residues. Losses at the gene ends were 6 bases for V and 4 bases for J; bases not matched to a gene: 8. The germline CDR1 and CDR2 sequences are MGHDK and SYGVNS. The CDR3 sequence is CASSLTSGSRYEQYF. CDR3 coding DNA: TGTGCCAGCAGCCTCACTAGCGGGAGTAGGTACGAGCAGTACTTC.

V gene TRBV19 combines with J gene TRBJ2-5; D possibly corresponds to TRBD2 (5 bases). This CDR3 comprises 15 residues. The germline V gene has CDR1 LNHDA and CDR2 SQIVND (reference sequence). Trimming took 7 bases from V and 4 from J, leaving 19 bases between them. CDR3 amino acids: CASTTVRRGRETQYF. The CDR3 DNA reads TGTGCCAGTACCACCGTTAGAAGAGGGCGAGAGACCCAGTACTTC.

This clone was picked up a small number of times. The CDR3 region has the DNA TGTGCCAGCAGTTTACCCCGGGACCACAACACTGAAGCTTTCTTT. The encoded protein is CASSLPRDHNTEAFF. The chain uses TRBV28 and TRBJ1-1; a possible D gene is TRBD1 (5 bases). The CDR3 totals 15 residues. V was shortened by 2 bases and J by 2 bases, with 12 bases between the two germline ends. The germline gives CDR1 MDHEN, CDR2 SYDVKM. Using reference TRBV28 and TRBJ1-1 for the parts outside the CDR3, the full variable domain is DVKVTQSSRYLVKRTGEKVFLECVQDMDHENMFWYRQDPGLGLRLIYFSYDVKMKEKGDIPEGYSVSREKKERFSLILESASTNQTSMYLCASSLPRDHNTEAFFGQGTRLTVV.

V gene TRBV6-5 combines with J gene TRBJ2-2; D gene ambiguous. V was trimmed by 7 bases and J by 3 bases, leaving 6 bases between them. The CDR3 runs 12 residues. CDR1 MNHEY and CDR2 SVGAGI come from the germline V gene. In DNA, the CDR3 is TGTGCCAGCACAGGAGACACCGGGGAGCTGTTTTTT. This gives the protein CASTGDTGELFF.

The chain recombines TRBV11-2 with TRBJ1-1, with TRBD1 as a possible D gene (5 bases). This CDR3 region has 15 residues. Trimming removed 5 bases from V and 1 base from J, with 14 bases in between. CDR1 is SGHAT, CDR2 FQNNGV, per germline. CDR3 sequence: CASSPGQGGNTEAFF. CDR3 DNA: TGTGCCAGCAGCCCGGGGCAGGGTGGGAACACTGAAGCTTTCTTT.

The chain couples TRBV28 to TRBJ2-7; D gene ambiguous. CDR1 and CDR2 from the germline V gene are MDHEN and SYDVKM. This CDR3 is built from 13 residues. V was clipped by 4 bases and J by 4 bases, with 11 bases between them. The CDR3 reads CASSYLQAYEQYF. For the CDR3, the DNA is TGTGCCAGCAGTTACCTGCAGGCGTACGAGCAGTACTTC.